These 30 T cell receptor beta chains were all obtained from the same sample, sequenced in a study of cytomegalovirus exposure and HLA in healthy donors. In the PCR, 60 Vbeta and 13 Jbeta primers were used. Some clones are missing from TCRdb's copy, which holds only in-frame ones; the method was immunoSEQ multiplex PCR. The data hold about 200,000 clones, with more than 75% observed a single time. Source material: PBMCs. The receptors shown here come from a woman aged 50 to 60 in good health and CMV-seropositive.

Written as DNA, the CDR3 is TGTGCCAGCAGCGAGACAGGGGCCAGCTCCTACGAGCAGTACTTC. It codes for CASSETGASSYEQYF. The chain links TRBV7-2 to TRBJ2-7, with 8 bases matching TRBD1. Per the germline V gene, CDR1 is SGHTA and CDR2 is FQGNSA. This CDR3 spans 15 amino acids. With 5 bases clipped from V and 0 bases from J, the junction kept 6 bases outside the gene matches.

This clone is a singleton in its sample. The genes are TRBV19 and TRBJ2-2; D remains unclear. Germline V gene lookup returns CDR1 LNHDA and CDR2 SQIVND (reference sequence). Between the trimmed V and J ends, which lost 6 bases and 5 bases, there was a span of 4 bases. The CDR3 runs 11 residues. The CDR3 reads CASSQTGELFF. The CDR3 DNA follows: TGTGCCAGTAGCCAGACCGGGGAGCTGTTTTTT.

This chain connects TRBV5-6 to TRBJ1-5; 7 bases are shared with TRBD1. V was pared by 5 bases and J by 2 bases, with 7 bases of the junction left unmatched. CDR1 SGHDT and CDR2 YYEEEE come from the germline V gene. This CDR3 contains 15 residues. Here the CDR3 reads CASSVRGLGNQPQHF. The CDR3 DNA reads TGTGCCAGCAGTGTTAGGGGGCTCGGCAATCAGCCCCAGCATTTT.

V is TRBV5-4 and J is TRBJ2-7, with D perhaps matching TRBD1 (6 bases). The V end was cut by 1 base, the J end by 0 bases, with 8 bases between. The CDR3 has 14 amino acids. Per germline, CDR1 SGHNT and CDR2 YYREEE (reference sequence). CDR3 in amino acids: CASSLQGSSYEQYF. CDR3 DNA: TGTGCCAGCAGCTTGCAGGGGAGCTCCTACGAGCAGTACTTC.

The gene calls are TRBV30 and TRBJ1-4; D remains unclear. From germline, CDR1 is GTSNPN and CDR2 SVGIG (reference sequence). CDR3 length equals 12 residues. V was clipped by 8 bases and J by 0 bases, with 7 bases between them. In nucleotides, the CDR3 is TGTGCCGGGCGAGCAACTAATGAAAAACTGTTTTTT. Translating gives CAGRATNEKLFF.

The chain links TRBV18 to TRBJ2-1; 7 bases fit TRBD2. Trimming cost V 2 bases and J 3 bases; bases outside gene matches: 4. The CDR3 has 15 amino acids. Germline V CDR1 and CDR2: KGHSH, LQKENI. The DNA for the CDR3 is TGTGCCAGCTCACCAGGGGCGGGGGTCTACAATGAGCAGTTCTTC. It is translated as CASSPGAGVYNEQFF.

The CDR3 protein is CASSLYRANTGELFF. The DNA of the CDR3 is TGCGCCAGCAGCTTGTACAGGGCGAACACCGGGGAGCTGTTTTTT. V and J are TRBV5-1 and TRBJ2-2; tentatively, D is TRBD1 (6 bases). This CDR3 region has 15 residues. From germline, CDR1 is SGHRS and CDR2 YFSETQ. Trimming removed 1 base at V and 0 bases at J, with 7 bases between.

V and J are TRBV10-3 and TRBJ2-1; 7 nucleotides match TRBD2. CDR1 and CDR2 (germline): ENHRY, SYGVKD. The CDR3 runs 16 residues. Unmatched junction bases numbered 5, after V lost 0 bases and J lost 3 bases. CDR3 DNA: TGTGCCATCAGTGAGTCTGCGGGAGCAGGCTACAATGAGCAGTTCTTC. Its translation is CAISESAGAGYNEQFF.

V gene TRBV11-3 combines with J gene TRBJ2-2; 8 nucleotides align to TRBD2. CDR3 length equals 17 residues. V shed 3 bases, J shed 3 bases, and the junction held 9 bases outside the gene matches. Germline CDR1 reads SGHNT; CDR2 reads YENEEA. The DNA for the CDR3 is TGTGCCAGCAGCTTGGAGGGCCTAGCGGGCTACACCGGGGAGCTGTTTTTT. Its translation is CASSLEGLAGYTGELFF. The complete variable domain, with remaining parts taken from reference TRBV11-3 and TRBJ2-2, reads EAGVVQSPRYKIIEKKQPVAFWCNPISGHNTLYWYLQNLGQGPELLIRYENEEAVDDSQLPKDRFSAERLKGVDSTLKIQPAELGDSAVYLCASSLEGLAGYTGELFFGEGSRLTVL.

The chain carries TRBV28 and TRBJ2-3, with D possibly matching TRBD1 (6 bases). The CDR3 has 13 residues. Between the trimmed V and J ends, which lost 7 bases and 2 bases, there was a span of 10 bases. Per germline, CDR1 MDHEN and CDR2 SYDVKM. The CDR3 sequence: CASKDSSTDTQYF. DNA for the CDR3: TGTGCCAGCAAGGACAGCTCCACAGATACGCAGTATTTT.

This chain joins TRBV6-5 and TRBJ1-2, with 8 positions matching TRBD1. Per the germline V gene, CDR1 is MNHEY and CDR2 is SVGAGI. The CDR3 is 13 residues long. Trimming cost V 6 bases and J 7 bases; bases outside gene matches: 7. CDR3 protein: CASRGQGVGGYTF. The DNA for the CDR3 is TGTGCCAGCAGAGGACAGGGAGTAGGTGGCTACACCTTC.

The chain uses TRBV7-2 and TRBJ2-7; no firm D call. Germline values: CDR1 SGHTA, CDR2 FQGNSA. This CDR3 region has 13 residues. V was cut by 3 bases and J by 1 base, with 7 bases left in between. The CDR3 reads CASSFGASYEQYF. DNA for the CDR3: TGTGCCAGCAGCTTCGGTGCTTCCTACGAGCAGTACTTC. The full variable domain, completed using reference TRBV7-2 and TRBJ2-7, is GAGVSQSPSNKVTEKGKDVELRCDPISGHTALYWYRQSLGQGLEFLIYFQGNSAPDKSGLPSDRFSAERTGGSVSTLTIQRTQQEDSAVYLCASSFGASYEQYFGPGTRLTVT.

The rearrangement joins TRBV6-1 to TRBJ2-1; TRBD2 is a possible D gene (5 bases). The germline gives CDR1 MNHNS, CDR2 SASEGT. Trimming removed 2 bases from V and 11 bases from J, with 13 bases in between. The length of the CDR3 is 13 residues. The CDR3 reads CASSEMGNGKQFF. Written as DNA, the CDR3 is TGTGCCAGCAGTGAAATGGGAAACGGGAAGCAGTTCTTC.

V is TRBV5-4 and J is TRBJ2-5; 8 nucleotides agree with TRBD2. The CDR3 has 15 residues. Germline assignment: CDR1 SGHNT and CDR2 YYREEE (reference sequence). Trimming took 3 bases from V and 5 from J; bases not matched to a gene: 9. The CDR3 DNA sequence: TGTGCCAGCAGCTCAAATAGCGGGGAACGCGAGACCCAGTACTTC. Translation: CASSSNSGERETQYF.

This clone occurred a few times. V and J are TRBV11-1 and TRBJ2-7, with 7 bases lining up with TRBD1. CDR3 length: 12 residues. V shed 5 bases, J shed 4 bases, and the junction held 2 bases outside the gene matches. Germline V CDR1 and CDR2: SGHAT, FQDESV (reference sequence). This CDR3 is CASSAGGYEQYF. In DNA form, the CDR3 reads TGTGCCAGCAGCGCAGGGGGTTACGAGCAGTACTTC.

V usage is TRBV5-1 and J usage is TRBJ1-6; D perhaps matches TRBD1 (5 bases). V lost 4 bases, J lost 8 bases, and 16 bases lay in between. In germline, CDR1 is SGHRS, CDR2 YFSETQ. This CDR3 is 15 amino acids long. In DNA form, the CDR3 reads TGCGCCAGCAGCCCCGAGAACAGGAGATATTCACCCCTCCACTTT. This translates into CASSPENRRYSPLHF.

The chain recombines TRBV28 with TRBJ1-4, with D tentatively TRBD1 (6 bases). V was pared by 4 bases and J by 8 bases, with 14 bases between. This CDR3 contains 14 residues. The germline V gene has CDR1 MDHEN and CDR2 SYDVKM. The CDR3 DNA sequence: TGTGCCAGCAGTTCGGGGGGCGCGGGGGAAAAACTGTTTTTT. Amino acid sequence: CASSSGGAGEKLFF.

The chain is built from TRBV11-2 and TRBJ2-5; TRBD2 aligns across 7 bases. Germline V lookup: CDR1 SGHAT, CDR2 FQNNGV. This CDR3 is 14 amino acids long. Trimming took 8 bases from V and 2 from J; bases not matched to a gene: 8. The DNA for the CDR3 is TGTGCCAGCGGGCCTAGCGGAGAACAAGAGACCCAGTACTTC. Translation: CASGPSGEQETQYF.

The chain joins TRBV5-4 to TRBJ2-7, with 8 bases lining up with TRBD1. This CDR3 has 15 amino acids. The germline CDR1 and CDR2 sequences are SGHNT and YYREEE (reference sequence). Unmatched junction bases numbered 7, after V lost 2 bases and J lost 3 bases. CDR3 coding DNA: TGTGCCAGCAGCTTTACGTCAGGGGGCTACTACGAGCAGTACTTC. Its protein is CASSFTSGGYYEQYF.

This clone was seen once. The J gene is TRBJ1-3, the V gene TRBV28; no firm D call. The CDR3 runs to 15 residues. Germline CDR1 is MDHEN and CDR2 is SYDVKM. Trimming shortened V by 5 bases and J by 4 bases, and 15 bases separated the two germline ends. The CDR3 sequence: CASSPPEFSGNTIYF. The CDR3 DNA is TGTGCCAGCAGTCCCCCAGAATTTAGCGGAAACACCATATATTTT. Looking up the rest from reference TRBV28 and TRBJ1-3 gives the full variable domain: DVKVTQSSRYLVKRTGEKVFLECVQDMDHENMFWYRQDPGLGLRLIYFSYDVKMKEKGDIPEGYSVSREKKERFSLILESASTNQTSMYLCASSPPEFSGNTIYFGEGSWLTVV.

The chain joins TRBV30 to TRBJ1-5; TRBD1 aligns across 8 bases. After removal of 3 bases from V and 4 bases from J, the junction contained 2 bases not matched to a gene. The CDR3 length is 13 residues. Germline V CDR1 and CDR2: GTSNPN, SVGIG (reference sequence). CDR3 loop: CAWSGQGNQPQHF. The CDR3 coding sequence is TGTGCCTGGAGCGGACAGGGAAATCAGCCCCAGCATTTT.

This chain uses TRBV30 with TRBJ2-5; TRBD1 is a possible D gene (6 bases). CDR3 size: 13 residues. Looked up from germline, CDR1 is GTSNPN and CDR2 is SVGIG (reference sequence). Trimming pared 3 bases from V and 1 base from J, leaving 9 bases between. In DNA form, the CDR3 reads TGTGCCTGGAGCCAGGGGACCCAAGAGACCCAGTACTTC. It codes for CAWSQGTQETQYF.

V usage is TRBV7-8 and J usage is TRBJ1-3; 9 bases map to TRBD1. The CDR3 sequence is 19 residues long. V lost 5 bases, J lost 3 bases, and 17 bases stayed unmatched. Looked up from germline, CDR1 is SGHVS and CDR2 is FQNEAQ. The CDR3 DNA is TGTGCCAGCAGCCCTCTTACGGGACAGGGAAATTTTGTTGGAAACACCATATATTTT. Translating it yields CASSPLTGQGNFVGNTIYF.

The CDR3 here is CASNSPFSTQYF. CDR3 coding DNA: TGTGCCAGCAACTCGCCCTTTTCGACGCAGTATTTT. The rearrangement joins TRBV2 to TRBJ2-3; no clear D. Trimming removed 7 bases at V and 9 bases at J, with 14 bases between. The germline V gene has CDR1 SNHLY and CDR2 FYNNEI. This CDR3 contains 12 residues. Drawing the rest from reference TRBV2 and TRBJ2-3, the complete variable domain is EPEVTQTPSHQVTQMGQEVILRCVPISNHLYFYWYRQILGQKVEFLVSFYNNEISEKSEIFDDQFSVERPDGSNFTLKIRSTKLEDSAMYFCASNSPFSTQYFGPGTRLTVL.

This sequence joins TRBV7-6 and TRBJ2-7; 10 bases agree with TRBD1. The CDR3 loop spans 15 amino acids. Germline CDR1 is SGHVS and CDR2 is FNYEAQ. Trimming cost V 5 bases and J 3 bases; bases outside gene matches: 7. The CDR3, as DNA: TGTGCCAGCAGCCCCCGGGACAGGGGCATCTACGAGCAGTACTTC. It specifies CASSPRDRGIYEQYF.

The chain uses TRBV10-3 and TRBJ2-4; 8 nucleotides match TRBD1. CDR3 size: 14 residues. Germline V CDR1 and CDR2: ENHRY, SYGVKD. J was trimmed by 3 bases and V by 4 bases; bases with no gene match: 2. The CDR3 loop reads CAISVDRGKNIQYF. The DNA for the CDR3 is TGTGCCATCAGTGTCGACAGGGGCAAAAACATTCAGTACTTC.

Here the CDR3 DNA reads TGCGCCAGCAGCCAAGAGACAGGGGTGGAAAAACTGTTTTTT. Protein: CASSQETGVEKLFF. The genes are TRBV4-3 and TRBJ1-4; 8 nucleotides agree with TRBD1. The V segment lost 0 bases and the J segment 8 bases; nucleotides outside the gene matches: 2. The CDR3 contains 14 residues. Germline V gene lookup returns CDR1 LGHNA and CDR2 YSLEER.

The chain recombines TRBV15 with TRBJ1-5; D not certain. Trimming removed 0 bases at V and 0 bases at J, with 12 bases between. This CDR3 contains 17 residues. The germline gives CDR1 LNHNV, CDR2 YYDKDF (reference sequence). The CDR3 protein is CATSRDLAGYSNQPQHF. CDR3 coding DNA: TGTGCCACCAGCAGAGATCTGGCAGGCTATAGCAATCAGCCCCAGCATTTT.

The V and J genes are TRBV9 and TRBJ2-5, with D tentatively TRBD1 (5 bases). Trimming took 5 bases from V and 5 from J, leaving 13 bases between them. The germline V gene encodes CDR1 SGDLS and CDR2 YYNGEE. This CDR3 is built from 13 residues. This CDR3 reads CASSDPGLETQYF. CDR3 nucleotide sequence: TGTGCCAGCAGTGACCCAGGGTTGGAGACCCAGTACTTC. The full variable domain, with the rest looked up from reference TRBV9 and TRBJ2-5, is DSGVTQTPKHLITATGQRVTLRCSPRSGDLSVYWYQQSLDQGLQFLIQYYNGEERAKGNILERFSAQQFPDLHSELNLSSLELGDSALYFCASSDPGLETQYFGPGTRLLVL.

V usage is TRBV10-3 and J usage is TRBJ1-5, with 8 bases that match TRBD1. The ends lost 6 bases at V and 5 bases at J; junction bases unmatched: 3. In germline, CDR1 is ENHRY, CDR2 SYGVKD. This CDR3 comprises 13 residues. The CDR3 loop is CAISADRDQPQHF. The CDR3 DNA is TGTGCCATCAGCGCGGACAGGGATCAGCCCCAGCATTTT.